This T cell receptor beta chain was observed in a study of cytomegalovirus exposure and HLA in healthy donors. Overall study context: A preliminary data release comprised around 85 million unique TCRs obtained from HLA-typed donors. Broader study findings: The presence/absence work took it that sequencing depth was about the same across donors. Rare TCR sequences dominated, though some public TCRs recurred in many donors.

60 Vbeta and 13 Jbeta primers were used in PCR. The method was immunoSEQ multiplex PCR; TCRdb's version includes in-frame clones alone and lacks a portion of them. The sample yields 170,000 or so clones, approximately 80% seen once. Of note for this clone: No antigen is known for it.

CDR3 length equals 15 residues. Unmatched junction bases numbered 13, after V lost 5 bases and J lost 5 bases. CDR1 GTSNPN and CDR2 SVGIG come from the germline V gene (reference sequence). The chain carries TRBV30 and TRBJ2-5; 8 positions match TRBD2. The sequence derives from a man aged 50 or older in good health and CMV-seropositive. Material for sequencing was PBMCs. The DNA for the CDR3 is TGTGCCTGGGCCGCTGGGACTAGAATACAGGAGACCCAGTACTTC. Protein: CAWAAGTRIQETQYF.